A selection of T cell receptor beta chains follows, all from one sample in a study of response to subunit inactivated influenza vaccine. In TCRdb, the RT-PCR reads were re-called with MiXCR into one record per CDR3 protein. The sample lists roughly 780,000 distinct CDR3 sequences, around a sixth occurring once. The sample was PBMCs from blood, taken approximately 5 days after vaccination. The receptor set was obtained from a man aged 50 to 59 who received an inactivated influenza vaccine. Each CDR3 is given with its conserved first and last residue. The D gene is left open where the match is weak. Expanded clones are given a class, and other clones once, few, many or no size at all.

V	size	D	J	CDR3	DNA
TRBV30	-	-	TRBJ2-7	CAWSAGVSYEQYF	TGTGCCTGGAGTGCAGGGGTGAGCTACGAGCAGTACTTC
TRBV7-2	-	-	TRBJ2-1	CASSSRALRGYNEQFF	TGTGCCAGCAGCTCAAGGGCCCTCCGAGGGTACAATGAGCAGTTCTTC
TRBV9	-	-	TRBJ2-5	CASSVGGAQGETQYF	TGTGCCAGCAGCGTAGGAGGAGCCCAAGGGGAGACCCAGTACTTC
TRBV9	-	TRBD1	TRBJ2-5	CASSGLTGQETQYF	TGTGCCAGCAGCGGCCTGACAGGGCAAGAGACCCAGTACTTC
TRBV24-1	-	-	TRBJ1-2	CATSEAGYGYTF	TGTGCCACCAGTGAAGCAGGATATGGCTACACCTTC
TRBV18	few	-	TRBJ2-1	CASSPPSGHNEQFF	TGTGCCAGCTCACCACCGTCCGGCCACAATGAGCAGTTCTTC
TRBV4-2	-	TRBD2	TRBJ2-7	CASSQERGGPYEQYF	TGTGCCAGCAGCCAAGAACGCGGGGGTCCCTACGAGCAGTACTTC
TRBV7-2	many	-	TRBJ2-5	CASSLALQETQYF	TGTGCCAGCAGTTTGGCCTTGCAAGAGACCCAGTACTTC
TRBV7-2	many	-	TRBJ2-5	CASSAGGIARRETQYF	TGTGCCAGCAGCGCGGGCGGTATAGCTCGTCGAGAGACCCAGTACTTC
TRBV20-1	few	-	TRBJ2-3	CSARRVVGRGTDTQYF	TGCAGTGCTCGGCGCGTTGTCGGTAGAGGGACAGATACGCAGTATTTT
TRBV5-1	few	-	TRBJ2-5	CASSLWGTSETQYF	TGCGCCAGCAGCTTGTGGGGGACAAGCGAGACCCAGTACTTC
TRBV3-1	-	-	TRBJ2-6	CASSQELSSGANVLTF	TGTGCCAGCAGCCAAGAGTTGTCCTCTGGGGCCAACGTCCTGACTTTC
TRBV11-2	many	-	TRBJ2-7	CASSLDLGSGEQYF	TGTGCCAGCAGCTTAGATCTGGGTAGCGGCGAGCAGTACTTC
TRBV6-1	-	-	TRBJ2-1	CASGASPYYNEQFF	TGTGCCAGCGGCGCTAGCCCCTATTACAATGAGCAGTTCTTC
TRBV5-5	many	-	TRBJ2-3	CASSQDSVYTDTQYF	TGTGCCAGCAGCCAGGACAGTGTATACACAGATACGCAGTATTTT
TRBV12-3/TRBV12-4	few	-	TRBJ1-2	CASKRTGHGYTF	TGTGCCAGCAAGAGGACGGGACATGGCTACACCTTC
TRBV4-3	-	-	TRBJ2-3	CASSQERGTDTQYF	TGCGCCAGCAGCCAAGAGAGGGGCACAGATACGCAGTATTTT
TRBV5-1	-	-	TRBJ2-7	CASSAAGPPYEQYF	TGCGCCAGCAGCGCGGCGGGCCCCCCCTACGAGCAGTACTTC
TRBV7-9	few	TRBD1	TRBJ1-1	CASSPDRGGTEAFF	TGTGCCAGCAGCCCCGACAGGGGGGGAACTGAAGCTTTCTTT
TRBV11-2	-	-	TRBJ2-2	CASSLASGELFF	TGTGCCAGCAGCTTAGCATCCGGGGAGCTGTTTTTT
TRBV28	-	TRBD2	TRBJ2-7	CASSLLPRSGSLYEQYF	TGTGCCAGCAGTCTACTCCCCCGTAGCGGGAGTCTCTACGAGCAGTACTTC
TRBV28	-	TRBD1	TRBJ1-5	CASSLISGQGNQPQHF	TGTGCCAGCAGTTTAATTTCGGGACAGGGCAATCAGCCCCAGCATTTT